This TCR beta chain stems from a study of CD8+ T cells in alopecia areata. Following extraction, RNA underwent reverse transcription to cDNA, which served as the sequencing template. Repertoires were generated with immunoSEQ multiplex PCR, while TCRdb's copy carries only in-frame clones and drops some. This sample carries about 110,000 clones, 45% to 60% of them seen once, and the ten largest clones take about 23%. This receptor was taken from a human donor with alopecia areata. The sample was NKG2D-low CD8+ T cells sorted from blood.

The CDR3 DNA follows: TGTGCCAGCAGTCCCTCTCTAGCGGGAGACGCCTACGAGCAGTACTTC. This gives the protein CASSPSLAGDAYEQYF. This sequence joins TRBV2 and TRBJ2-7; 10 bases match TRBD2. Germline V gene sequence: CDR1 SNHLY, CDR2 FYNNEI. The CDR3 covers 16 residues. V lost 5 bases, J lost 2 bases, and 9 bases stayed unmatched.